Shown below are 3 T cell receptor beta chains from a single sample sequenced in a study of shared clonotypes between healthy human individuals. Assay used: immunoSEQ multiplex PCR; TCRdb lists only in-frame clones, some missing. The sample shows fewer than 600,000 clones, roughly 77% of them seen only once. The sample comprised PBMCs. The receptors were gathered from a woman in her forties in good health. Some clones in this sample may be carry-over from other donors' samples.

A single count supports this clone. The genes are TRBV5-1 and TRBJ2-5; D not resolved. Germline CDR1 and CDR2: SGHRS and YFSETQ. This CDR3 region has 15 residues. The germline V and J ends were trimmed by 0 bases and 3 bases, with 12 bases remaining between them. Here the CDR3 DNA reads TGCGCCAGCAGCTTGGACTGGGGTTCAGAAGAGACCCAGTACTTC. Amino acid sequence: CASSLDWGSEETQYF.

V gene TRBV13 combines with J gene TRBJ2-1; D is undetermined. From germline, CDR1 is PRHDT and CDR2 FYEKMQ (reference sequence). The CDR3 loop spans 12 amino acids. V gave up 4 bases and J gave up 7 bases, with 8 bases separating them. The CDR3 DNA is TGTGCCAGCAGCTCTCCTCTAAATGAGCAGTTCTTC. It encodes CASSSPLNEQFF.

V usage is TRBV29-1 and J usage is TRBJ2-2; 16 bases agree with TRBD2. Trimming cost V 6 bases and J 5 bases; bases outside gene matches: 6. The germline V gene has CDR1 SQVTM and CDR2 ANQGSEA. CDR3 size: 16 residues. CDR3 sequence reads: CSVGLAGGPITGELFF. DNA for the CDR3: TGCAGCGTGGGACTAGCGGGAGGGCCGATAACCGGGGAGCTGTTTTTT.